The 32 T cell receptor beta chains below were found in one sample sequenced in a study of monozygotic twins with inflammatory bowel disease (dated by TCRdb to the late 2010s). Libraries were prepared through 5' RACE. This sample was sequenced with an Illumina HiSeq 2500. Reads reprocessed by TCRdb are summarized as one entry per CDR3 protein sequence, and DNA is absent. The sample's records list about 300,000 distinct CDR3 sequences. The leading ten clones occupy roughly 5.2% of the sample. The sample taken for sequencing was blood. The receptors were sampled from a human donor with ulcerative colitis or Crohn's disease, or a healthy co-twin of an affected twin (not recorded which).

The chain recombines TRBV5-1 with TRBJ2-5; with no DNA, the TCRdb D assignment of TRBD2 cannot be verified. Germline V gene data show CDR1 as SGHRS and CDR2 as YFSETQ. This CDR3 comprises 16 residues. The CDR3 protein is CASSRRTSGFQETQYF.

The chain employs TRBV16 and TRBJ2-2; the TCRdb D gene call, TRBD1, has no DNA to confirm it. Germline values: CDR1 KGHSY, CDR2 FQNENV. The CDR3 sequence is 14 residues long. CDR3 amino acids: CASSQSQGTGELFF.

The chain employs TRBV6-2 or TRBV6-3 and TRBJ2-5; with no DNA, the TCRdb D assignment of TRBD2 cannot be verified. Germline assignment: CDR1 MNHEY and CDR2 SVGEGT. The length of the CDR3 is 13 residues. The CDR3 is CASSYKGGETQYF.

The gene calls are TRBV5-6 and TRBJ2-7; as DNA is missing, the TRBD1 call by TCRdb cannot be tested. This CDR3 has 15 amino acids. Germline V lookup: CDR1 SGHDT, CDR2 YYEEEE. The CDR3 is CASSFLGDGPYEQYF.

The CDR3 sequence is CASSQPREETQYF. J is TRBJ2-5 and V is TRBV7-8; TCRdb selects TRBD1, and the lack of DNA leaves this call unchecked. Germline V gene data show CDR1 as SGHVS and CDR2 as FQNEAQ. The CDR3 covers 13 residues.

The rearrangement joins TRBV19 to TRBJ1-1; the TRBD1 assignment by TCRdb is unverifiable without DNA. Germline assignment: CDR1 LNHDA and CDR2 SQIVND (reference sequence). The CDR3 runs to 14 residues. The CDR3 spells CASSIPQKNTEAFF. The variable domain in full, with the rest retrieved from reference TRBV19 and TRBJ1-1, is DGGITQSPKYLFRKEGQNVTLSCEQNLNHDAMYWYRQDPGQGLRLIYYSQIVNDFQKGDIAEGYSVSREKKESFPLTVTSAQKNPTAFYLCASSIPQKNTEAFFGQGTRLTVV.

This chain uses TRBV2 with TRBJ2-7. The germline V gene has CDR1 SNHLY and CDR2 FYNNEI. This CDR3 has 11 amino acids. The CDR3 sequence is CASTVDYEQYF.

J is TRBJ2-2 and V is TRBV24-1; lacking DNA, the TRBD2 call made by TCRdb goes unchecked. The CDR3 has 13 amino acids. The germline gives CDR1 KGHDR, CDR2 SFDVKD. The CDR3 protein is CATSQDSPGELFF.

This sequence joins TRBV19 and TRBJ2-3. CDR1 is LNHDA, CDR2 SQIVND, per germline (reference sequence). The CDR3 length is 12 residues. CDR3: CASRYGTDTQYF. The full variable domain, in which reference TRBV19 and TRBJ2-3 provide the parts outside the CDR3, is DGGITQSPKYLFRKEGQNVTLSCEQNLNHDAMYWYRQDPGQGLRLIYYSQIVNDFQKGDIAEGYSVSREKKESFPLTVTSAQKNPTAFYLCASRYGTDTQYFGPGTRLTVL.

The gene calls are TRBV5-1 and TRBJ2-5; there is no DNA to check the TCRdb D call of TRBD1. CDR1 SGHRS and CDR2 YFSETQ come from the germline V gene. CDR3 length: 16 amino acids. This CDR3 is CASSLEGQGWQETQYF.

The chain carries TRBV6-2 or TRBV6-3 and TRBJ2-7; the TRBD1 assignment by TCRdb is unverifiable without DNA. Germline loops: CDR1 MNHEY, CDR2 SVGEGT. CDR3 length equals 12 residues. This CDR3 reads CASSDTGHEQYF.

The chain combines TRBV7-2 with TRBJ2-1; lacking DNA, the TRBD2 call made by TCRdb goes unchecked. This CDR3 has 16 residues. The germline CDR1 and CDR2 sequences are SGHTA and FQGNSA. The CDR3 protein is CASSSPRGSGRAAQFF.

V is TRBV28 and J is TRBJ1-3. The germline V gene encodes CDR1 MDHEN and CDR2 SYDVKM. The length of the CDR3 is 14 residues. CDR3 sequence reads: CASNSRAPGNTIYF. The full variable domain, in which reference TRBV28 and TRBJ1-3 provide the parts outside the CDR3, is DVKVTQSSRYLVKRTGEKVFLECVQDMDHENMFWYRQDPGLGLRLIYFSYDVKMKEKGDIPEGYSVSREKKERFSLILESASTNQTSMYLCASNSRAPGNTIYFGEGSWLTVV.

The chain uses TRBV5-1 and TRBJ2-3; lacking DNA, the TRBD1 call made by TCRdb goes unchecked. The CDR3 has 16 residues. Germline CDR1 and CDR2: SGHRS and YFSETQ. The CDR3 sequence: CASSLPGAGDTDTQYF.

The chain employs TRBV5-4 and TRBJ2-2. There are 12 residues in the CDR3. Germline V CDR1 and CDR2: SGHNT, YYREEE (reference sequence). The CDR3 region is CASSLGGGELFF.

The CDR3 sequence: CASRATGGATDTQYF. V usage is TRBV6-1 and J usage is TRBJ2-3; TCRdb proposes TRBD1, but this gene call is untestable without DNA. CDR3 length: 15 amino acids. Germline CDR1 MNHNS, CDR2 SASEGT.

The V gene is TRBV18, the J gene TRBJ2-3. The germline V gene has CDR1 KGHSH and CDR2 LQKENI. The CDR3 runs 13 residues. CDR3 loop: CASQLSSTDTQYF. The full variable domain, rest sourced from reference TRBV18 and TRBJ2-3, is NAGVMQNPRHLVRRRGQEARLRCSPMKGHSHVYWYRQLPEEGLKFMVYLQKENIIDESGMPKERFSAEFPKEGPSILRIQQVVRGDSAAYFCASQLSSTDTQYFGPGTRLTVL.

The chain links TRBV7-9 to TRBJ1-1; there is no DNA to check the TCRdb D call of TRBD1. Germline V gene data show CDR1 as SEHNR and CDR2 as FQNEAQ (reference sequence). CDR3 length equals 12 residues. CDR3 protein: CASEGANTEAFF.

J is TRBJ1-1 and V is TRBV5-1; TCRdb outputs TRBD1, but without DNA this stays unchecked. The CDR3 has 13 residues. Germline V gene sequence: CDR1 SGHRS, CDR2 YFSETQ. The CDR3 is CASSYRGQGEAFF.

The gene calls are TRBV9 and TRBJ1-2. Per germline, CDR1 SGDLS and CDR2 YYNGEE. The CDR3 is 13 residues long. CDR3: CASSLAVDYGYTF.

The genes are TRBV6-5 and TRBJ1-1. The CDR3 runs to 13 residues. Germline V gene data show CDR1 as MNHEY and CDR2 as SVGAGI. CDR3: CASSYSPDTEAFF.

This chain connects TRBV20-1 to TRBJ2-7; TCRdb's D gene call, TRBD1, goes unchecked for lack of DNA. The CDR3 runs to 13 residues. Germline CDR1 and CDR2: DFQATT and SNEGSKA (reference sequence). The chain's CDR3 is CSASIQGTNEQYF.

The chain uses TRBV11-3 and TRBJ2-2; TCRdb designates TRBD1, a call that cannot be tested without DNA. This CDR3 comprises 15 residues. The germline CDR1 and CDR2 sequences are SGHNT and YENEEA. CDR3 residues: CASSPRDTFTGELFF.

This chain connects TRBV20-1 to TRBJ1-1; with no DNA, the TCRdb D assignment of TRBD1 cannot be verified. In germline, CDR1 is DFQATT, CDR2 SNEGSKA (reference sequence). The CDR3 runs to 12 residues. CDR3: CSGRQGGTEAFF.

The chain uses TRBV24-1 and TRBJ2-2; TCRdb returns TRBD1, unconfirmable since there is no DNA. This CDR3 is 15 amino acids long. Germline lookup yields CDR1 KGHDR and CDR2 SFDVKD. The CDR3 region is CATSDPGGTSGELFF.

The V gene is TRBV3-1, the J gene TRBJ2-5; TCRdb selects TRBD1, and the lack of DNA leaves this call unchecked. Per the germline V gene, CDR1 is LGHDT and CDR2 is YNNKEL (reference sequence). The CDR3 sequence is 14 residues long. The CDR3 reads CASSQGPRGETQYF.

This chain links TRBV29-1 with TRBJ2-7; TCRdb gives TRBD2 as the D gene, but with no DNA this cannot be confirmed. Per the germline V gene, CDR1 is SQVTM and CDR2 is ANQGSEA. This CDR3 has 16 residues. CDR3: CSVEGATSGGNYEQYF.

This sequence joins TRBV18 and TRBJ2-1; TCRdb picks TRBD2, but there is no DNA to check that call. The germline V gene encodes CDR1 KGHSH and CDR2 LQKENI. The CDR3 extends over 16 amino acids. CDR3 sequence: CASSPLASNSYNEQFF.

V is TRBV6-5 and J is TRBJ1-2; TCRdb indicates TRBD1, and absent DNA this call remains unverified. The germline CDR1 and CDR2 sequences are MNHEY and SVGAGI. The CDR3 length is 14 residues. The CDR3 sequence: CASSYEGGGRGYTF.

The rearrangement uses TRBV24-1 and TRBJ2-1; lacking DNA, the TRBD2 call made by TCRdb goes unchecked. Germline V gives CDR1 KGHDR, CDR2 SFDVKD. This CDR3 has 14 residues. The CDR3 loop is CATSDLITSGEQFF.

The J gene is TRBJ1-5, the V gene TRBV12-3 or TRBV12-4; lacking DNA, the TRBD1 call made by TCRdb goes unchecked. The CDR3 is 13 residues long. The CDR3 spells CASSLFEGQPQHF.

This rearrangement joins TRBV14 to TRBJ1-2. This CDR3 is 14 amino acids long. Germline V gives CDR1 SGHDN, CDR2 FVKESK. The chain's CDR3 is CASSQVQGLYGYTF.